What follows are 17 T cell receptor beta chains derived from one specimen sequenced in a study of blood T cells in healthy people across ages. A second roughly 6 to 11 cycle PCR used barcoded and J-beta primers. Each CDR3 protein is one row after TCRdb ran MiXCR on the 5' RACE reads. This sample yields about 730,000 distinct CDR3 sequences, of which roughly 41% are seen a single time; under 25% belongs to the top ten. The sequencing input was blood. Every receptor here comes from a woman aged 60-75 years in good health.

The genes are TRBV6-2 or TRBV6-3 and TRBJ2-3, with D unclear. CDR1 and CDR2 from the germline V gene are MNHEY and SVGEGT. V was pared by 5 bases and J by 7 bases, with 19 bases between. The CDR3 totals 15 residues. The CDR3 DNA reads TGTGCCAGCAGTCCTTCCGTGGGGTCGAGGAATACGCAGTATTTT. The encoded protein is CASSPSVGSRNTQYF.

The genes are TRBV12-3 or TRBV12-4 and TRBJ1-2; no firm D call. Trimming cost V 1 base and J 5 bases, with 17 bases left between them. The CDR3 covers 16 residues. The CDR3 sequence is CASSLDILTGRYGYTF. Written as DNA, the CDR3 is TGTGCCAGCAGTTTAGATATACTGACCGGGAGGTATGGCTACACCTTC.

Details on this clonotype: Sequence at one end of the junction differs from germline and may be a read error. The chain links TRBV12-3 or TRBV12-4 to TRBJ2-1; D unresolved. This CDR3 has 14 amino acids. CDR3 bases: TGTGTCAGCAGTTTTAGGACGGAAATCAATGAGCAGTTCTTC. Protein sequence: CVSSFRTEINEQFF.

In its sample, this clonotype was seen many times. Possible read error: a much larger clone is one base away. V gene TRBV7-2 combines with J gene TRBJ1-2; D is unclear. The V gene's germline CDR1 is SGHTA and CDR2 FQGNSA. V was pared by 5 bases and J by 4 bases, with 11 bases between. The CDR3 is made up of 13 amino acids. The CDR3 DNA follows: TGTGCCAGCAGCGTAACAGCGCCCTATGGCTACACCTTC. This encodes CASSVTAPYGYTF.

This clonotype was seen more than once but under ten times. The chain is built from TRBV12-3 or TRBV12-4 and TRBJ1-2, with 7 nucleotides matching TRBD1. The CDR3 covers 12 residues. The J segment lost 7 bases and the V segment lost 6 bases, leaving 5 bases of the junction unmatched. CDR3 in DNA: TGTGCCAGCAGAGCGACAGGGTGTGGCTACACCTTC. It translates to CASRATGCGYTF.

The rearrangement uses TRBV15 and TRBJ2-1, with a possible D match to TRBD2 (6 bases). Trimming stripped 0 bases from V and 0 bases from J, with 12 bases between. The CDR3 has 17 amino acids. Germline loops: CDR1 LNHNV, CDR2 YYDKDF (reference sequence). Written as DNA, the CDR3 is TGTGCCACCAGCAGAGATGCTGGGACTGCCTCCTACAATGAGCAGTTCTTC. Its translation: CATSRDAGTASYNEQFF.

The chain combines TRBV9 with TRBJ1-2; 12 positions agree with TRBD1. CDR1 is SGDLS, CDR2 YYNGEE, per germline. The J segment lost 8 bases and the V segment lost 0 bases, leaving 5 bases of the junction unmatched. This CDR3 contains 15 residues. CDR3 DNA sequence: TGTGCCAGCAGCGTAGAGGGACAGGGGGCACGCGGCTACACCTTC. Its protein is CASSVEGQGARGYTF.

The chain recombines TRBV20-1 with TRBJ2-6; D may be TRBD2 (5 bases). Germline V gene sequence: CDR1 DFQATT, CDR2 SNEGSKA (reference sequence). The V gene lost 4 bases and the J gene lost 0 bases, with 13 bases spanning the gap. This CDR3 has 16 residues. CDR3 in DNA: TGCAGTGCTACTTCCGGTGGAGGCTCTGGGGCCAACGTCCTGACTTTC. Protein: CSATSGGGSGANVLTF.

The sample holds a few counts of this clonotype. Relative to the germline gene, one junction end is altered; a read error may explain this. V and J are TRBV10-1 and TRBJ2-2; D gene unclear. The CDR3 contains 13 residues. Germline-derived CDR1 and CDR2 are WNHNN and SYGVQD (reference sequence). CDR3 sequence reads: CASSESYTGELFF. Written as DNA, the CDR3 is TGCGCTAGCAGTGAGTCCTACACCGGGGAGCTGTTTTTT.

This clonotype was counted between two and nine times. This chain joins TRBV20-1 and TRBJ2-4; D not resolved. Trimming shortened V by 6 bases and J by 0 bases, and 24 bases separated the two germline ends. The CDR3 runs to 18 residues. Germline V gives CDR1 DFQATT, CDR2 SNEGSKA (reference sequence). This CDR3 reads CSAPRPNSGELAKNIQYF. In nucleotides, the CDR3 is TGCAGTGCCCCGCGACCAAACAGTGGAGAGCTAGCCAAAAACATTCAGTACTTC.

For this clonotype: A read error may explain this, as a much larger clone is one base away. J is TRBJ1-2 and V is TRBV3-1; maybe TRBD1 (6 bases). From germline, CDR1 is LGHDT and CDR2 YNNKEL (reference sequence). The CDR3 totals 15 residues. Written as DNA, the CDR3 is TGTGCCAGCAGCCAAGATCAGACAGGCCACTATGGCCACACCTTC. Translating it yields CASSQDQTGHYGHTF.

Concerning this clonotype: The junction departs from the called germline gene at one end, perhaps through a read error. The rearrangement uses TRBV7-3 and TRBJ2-3; 8 nucleotides match TRBD2. The CDR3 is 14 residues long. Germline CDR1 and CDR2: SGHTA and FQGTGA. The CDR3 DNA reads TGTACCAGCAGCTTAAGCGGGAGCAGAGATACGCAGTATTTT. Amino acids: CTSSLSGSRDTQYF.

The rearrangement links TRBV6-6 to TRBJ2-1; D gene unclear. CDR1 MNHNY and CDR2 SVGAGI come from the germline V gene (reference sequence). This CDR3 is 12 amino acids long. Deletions cut 8 bases from V and 7 bases from J, with 12 bases between. CDR3 loop: CASSSYGNEQFF. The CDR3 DNA reads TGTGCCAGCTCATCCTACGGGAATGAGCAGTTCTTC.

The gene calls are TRBV2 and TRBJ1-1; D is unresolved. The germline V gene has CDR1 SNHLY and CDR2 FYNNEI. V lost 8 bases to trimming and J lost 8 bases, with 12 bases between them. There are 11 residues in the CDR3. The CDR3 loop reads CASGKTDEAFF. In DNA form, the CDR3 reads TGTGCCAGCGGCAAGACGGACGAAGCTTTCTTT. The full variable domain, in which reference TRBV2 and TRBJ1-1 provide the parts outside the CDR3, is EPEVTQTPSHQVTQMGQEVILRCVPISNHLYFYWYRQILGQKVEFLVSFYNNEISEKSEIFDDQFSVERPDGSNFTLKIRSTKLEDSAMYFCASGKTDEAFFGQGTRLTVV.

This clonotype has just a few counts. This chain links TRBV9 with TRBJ2-3; the match to TRBD2 covers 8 bases. V lost 3 bases and J lost 6; bases outside the gene matches: 9. CDR3 size: 15 residues. CDR1 is SGDLS and CDR2 is YYNGEE in the germline V gene. The CDR3 DNA sequence: TGTGCCAGCAGCGCATCCGGGACTAGGTTTGATACGCAGTATTTT. This sequence encodes CASSASGTRFDTQYF.

This chain links TRBV7-3 with TRBJ2-3; 9 nucleotides line up with TRBD1. CDR3 length: 21 residues. V was pared by 3 bases and J by 2 bases, with 21 bases of the junction left unmatched. CDR1 and CDR2 from the germline V gene are SGHTA and FQGTGA. CDR3 DNA sequence: TGTGCCAGCAGCTTGTTCAGTCCCGGGACAGGGATTGGGTATAACACAGATACGCAGTATTTT. Its protein is CASSLFSPGTGIGYNTDTQYF.

The DNA for the CDR3 is TGTGCCAGCTCACCACGAGTCTTAGAGACCCAGTACTTC. Protein: CASSPRVLETQYF. The chain carries TRBV18 and TRBJ2-5; no firm D call. This CDR3 is built from 13 residues. Germline V gene lookup returns CDR1 KGHSH and CDR2 LQKENI. V gave up 1 base and J gave up 4 bases, with 7 bases separating them. The complete variable domain, with remaining parts taken from reference TRBV18 and TRBJ2-5, reads NAGVMQNPRHLVRRRGQEARLRCSPMKGHSHVYWYRQLPEEGLKFMVYLQKENIIDESGMPKERFSAEFPKEGPSILRIQQVVRGDSAAYFCASSPRVLETQYFGPGTRLLVL.